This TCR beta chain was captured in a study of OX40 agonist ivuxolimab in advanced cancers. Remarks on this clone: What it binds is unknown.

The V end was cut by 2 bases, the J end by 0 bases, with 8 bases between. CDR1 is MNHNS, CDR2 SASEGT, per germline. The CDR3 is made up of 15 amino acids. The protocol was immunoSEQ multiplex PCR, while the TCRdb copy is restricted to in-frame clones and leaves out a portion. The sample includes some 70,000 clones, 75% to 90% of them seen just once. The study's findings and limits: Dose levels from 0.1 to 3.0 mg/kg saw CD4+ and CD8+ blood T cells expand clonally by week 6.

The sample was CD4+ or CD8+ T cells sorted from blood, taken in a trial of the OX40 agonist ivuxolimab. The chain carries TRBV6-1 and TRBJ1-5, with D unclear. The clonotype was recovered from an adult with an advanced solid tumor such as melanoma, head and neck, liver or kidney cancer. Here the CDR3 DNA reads TGTGCCAGCAGTGAAATCACTAATAGCAATCAGCCCCAGCATTTT. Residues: CASSEITNSNQPQHF.